The present TCR beta chain was sequenced within a study of PD-L1 blockade in urothelial cancer (dated by TCRdb to about 2017). Study-wide context: All patients started therapy around 2014 and received atezolizumab 1,200 mg intravenously every 3 weeks. About 85% of the 29 patients were identified as males with urothelial cancer of bladder origin, and a prior smoking history was reported by 18 of 29 patients. Under ten patients achieved durable clinical benefit and some 21 did not. An ECOG performance status of 0 or 1 was recorded for the patients, and 0 to 3 prior chemotherapy regimens had been received by the patients. Pretreatment tumor samples, along with matched peripheral blood serially collected before and after atezolizumab treatment, were subjected to TCR sequencing. Durable clinical benefit was defined as progression-free survival longer than 6 months, and TCR features were also tested against progression-free and overall survival. Blood samples gave median yields of approximately 130,000 T cells and 82,636 unique TCRs, along with a median clonality of 0.080. The study, an exploratory multi-omic analysis, examined somatic, immune and clinical correlates of response to PD-L1 blockade with atezolizumab in urothelial cancer. In the same patients, pretreatment tumors underwent whole exome sequencing and RNA sequencing in addition to TCR sequencing. Blood samples were analyzed at 3 weeks after treatment start (second dose) and at 6 weeks after treatment start. Pretreatment blood TCR-seq was available for about 27 patients, at least one posttreatment blood collection was obtained for around 25 patients, and tumor TCR-seq was available for around 25 patients.

What the authors observed across the whole study: Because the sample size was small (n = 29) and many of the analyses were exploratory, the results are meant to be hypothesis-generating. Patients with durable benefit showed greater expansion of tumor-associated TCR clones in peripheral blood 3 weeks after starting treatment (n of about 20, p = 0.022). A pretreatment peripheral blood TCR clonality below the median was linked to improved progression-free and overall survival.

Synthetic TCR analog templates were spiked into each PCR so that absolute template abundance could be estimated from read counts. Using the immunoSEQ assay, TCRbeta CDR3 regions were amplified from genomic DNA with bias-controlled V and J gene primers. Sequencing of rearranged TCRbeta segments was performed at approximately 20X coverage. The original methods were these. Clustering was used to correct sequencing errors, and CDR3s were annotated against IMGT to assign V, D and J genes. Only productive TCRbeta rearrangements were used in downstream analyses, excluding out-of-frame or stop-codon sequences. Clonality was computed as one minus Shannon entropy normalized by the log of the number of unique productive sequences. Fisher's exact test with Benjamini-Hochberg correction, using a cutoff of adjusted p below 0.01, was how clones that differed between time points or between blood and tumor were identified. Imported from immuneACCESS, the table was reduced by TCRdb to in-frame sequences with V and J called. These copies leave out some clones; in studies compared against another copy, an unresolved V gene accounts for under half, and the cause of the remainder is not known. V and J calls and clone size follow that table, whereas D and trimming were derived from the DNA. The sample table contains approximately 34,000 clones; only one count was recorded for 80% to 90% of them. The top ten clonotypes cover 30% of the sample.

A cohort of roughly 30 patients with locally advanced or metastatic urothelial carcinoma, treated at Memorial Sloan Kettering on a trial protocol, was included. Peripheral blood mononuclear cells were collected from each patient pretreatment and during treatment, giving between 1 and 8 total time points per patient. The Qiagen DNeasy Blood extraction kit was used to purify genomic DNA from total PBMCs and tumor samples. Collected pretreatment and during treatment, PBMCs were isolated and stored as previously described. In regard to this clone: Its antigen remains undetermined. No quality values exist for individual bases; no much larger clone is one base distant.

The sequencing here drew on PBMCs, taken around atezolizumab (anti-PD-L1) treatment. This clonotype originated in a man aged 55 to 70 with urothelial cancer.

The DNA sequence is TGTGCCAGCAGCCAAGACAGGGCCTCCTACGAGCAGTACTTC. Its protein reads: CASSQDRASYEQYF. The chain is made from TRBV4-2 and TRBJ2-7; the D region possibly corresponds to TRBD1 (5 bases align). Looking up the germline V gene yields CDR1 LGHNA and CDR2 YNFKEQ. V is clipped by 0 bases and J by 0 bases, and the sequence between their germline boundaries is 6 bases long. The CDR3 measures 14 amino acids from cysteine to phenylalanine. CDR3 DNA only is kept here, 42 bases in frame from base 1.